This T cell receptor beta chain was documented in a study of blood T cell repertoires in COVID-19. Deletions cut 2 bases from V and 5 bases from J, with 7 bases between. Per germline, CDR1 MNHEY and CDR2 SVGAGI. The CDR3 is 14 amino acids. Produced via immunoSEQ multiplex PCR; TCRdb's table is partial and in-frame only. This sample yields 250,000 to 350,000 clones, of which about 88% are seen a single time; about 1.5% belongs to the top ten. This receptor was obtained from a human donor with COVID-19, enrolled during active disease. The donor label of this sample is uncertain. The sequenced sample consisted of peripheral blood. J is TRBJ1-6 and V is TRBV6-5; a weak D match, TRBD1 (6 bases). As DNA, the CDR3 is TGTGCCAGCAGTTACAACAGGGATAATTCACCCCTCCACTTT. Protein product: CASSYNRDNSPLHF.